The rows below give T cell receptor beta chains drawn from one sample of a study of T cell responses to AZD1222 COVID-19 vaccine. The repertoire was sequenced with immunoSEQ multiplex PCR; TCRdb's copy has only in-frame clones and lacks some. The sample records about 150,000 clones, 90% to 95% being singletons. The specimen comprised peripheral blood, sampled on day 0 of AZD1222 vaccination. Receptors originate from an adult in good health. The conserved cysteine and the conserved F or W are not part of the CDR3 here. The size field is filled for only some rows; it gives once, few, many or a size class.

>TRBJ1-5|13|TRBV7-6|-
ASSLGTGSNQPQH
>TRBJ1-1|11|TRBV2|-
ASSRPEGAEAF
>TRBJ2-2|15|TRBV29-1|-
SVEDQTGTLNTGELF
>TRBJ1-5|13|TRBV7-2|-
ASSRDSSRNQPQH
>TRBJ2-3|13|TRBV6-4|few
ASSDLAGGPDTQY
>TRBJ1-1|14|TRBV7-9|-
ASSSPMDTLRSRAF
>TRBJ2-1|12|TRBV6-5|-
ASSYSGRANEQF
>TRBJ2-1|13|TRBV19|-
ASRRTSGAYNEQF
>TRBJ1-2|13|TRBV4-3|-
ASSQENTQGQGYT
>TRBJ1-2|9|TRBV15|-
ATSSAGGYT
>TRBJ2-7|12|TRBV9|-
ASSVVPTSYEQY
>TRBJ2-5|13|TRBV4-1|-
ASSQGTGEQETQY
>TRBJ1-2|13|TRBV3-1/TRBV3-2|-
ASSPRTSGNYGYT
>TRBJ1-5|14|TRBV19|once
ASSIPRSGLNQPQH
>TRBJ1-2|13|TRBV7-6|-
ASSEGRHDNYGYT
>TRBJ2-3|13|TRBV25-1|-
ASSLAGWNTDTQY
>TRBJ1-2|9|TRBV19|-
ASTNYLGYT
>TRBJ2-1|14|TRBV2|-
ASSAPGTSGRVEQF
>TRBJ2-2|16|TRBV3-1/TRBV3-2|once
ASSSRSLRGLNTGELF
>TRBJ1-1|11|TRBV7-9|-
ACERGVGTEAF
>TRBJ1-5|12|TRBV6-5|-
ASSYIGSNQPQH
>TRBJ2-1|13|TRBV29-1|-
SVPGFGGSNNEQF